The rows below give T cell receptor beta chains drawn from one sample of a study of T cells expressing NK-cell markers. TCRdb reworked the 5' RACE reads into one entry per CDR3 protein, no DNA. The sample holds 350,000 to 500,000 distinct CDR3 sequences. The material sequenced was blood T cells: a sorted CD56 or NKG2C T cell subset, CD4+ or CD8+ T cells, or bulk PBMC T cells (not recorded which). These receptors originate from a woman aged 18 to 75 in good health. Both conserved end residues are part of each CDR3. The order of the fields is V gene, J gene, CDR3 protein.

v_call: TRBV7-9
j_call: TRBJ2-1
cdr3_aa: CAGGLAGVYNEQFF

v_call: TRBV20-1
j_call: TRBJ2-2
cdr3_aa: CSAFPSSSGRTGELFF

v_call: TRBV27
j_call: TRBJ1-4
cdr3_aa: CASSLSGSRREKLFF

v_call: TRBV7-3
j_call: TRBJ1-2
cdr3_aa: CASSSAGAFGYTF

v_call: TRBV5-1
j_call: TRBJ1-1
cdr3_aa: CASSLGRGVKNTEAFF

v_call: TRBV5-4
j_call: TRBJ1-3
cdr3_aa: CASSPGASTGNTIYF

v_call: TRBV11-2
j_call: TRBJ2-1
cdr3_aa: CASSSGGPSYNEQFF

v_call: TRBV5-1
j_call: TRBJ1-2
cdr3_aa: CASSRGTGDHYGYTF

v_call: TRBV5-4
j_call: TRBJ2-2
cdr3_aa: CASSLSVGFLNTGELFF

v_call: TRBV15
j_call: TRBJ2-1
cdr3_aa: CATSREVGTGQFNYNEQFF

v_call: TRBV12-3/TRBV12-4
j_call: TRBJ1-5
cdr3_aa: CASRFTGSNQPQHF

v_call: TRBV24-1
j_call: TRBJ2-1
cdr3_aa: CATSDSLAGGAPYNEQFF

v_call: TRBV20-1
j_call: TRBJ1-5
cdr3_aa: CSALDPGGYQPQHF

v_call: TRBV2
j_call: TRBJ2-2
cdr3_aa: CASVKGPYTGELFF

v_call: TRBV6-6
j_call: TRBJ2-7
cdr3_aa: CASSLLGGYEQYF

v_call: TRBV12-3/TRBV12-4
j_call: TRBJ2-6
cdr3_aa: CASSPLRSANVLTF

v_call: TRBV12-3/TRBV12-4
j_call: TRBJ1-3
cdr3_aa: CASSFGDNLASTGNTIYF

v_call: TRBV20-1
j_call: TRBJ2-1
cdr3_aa: CSARGDIHNEQFF

v_call: TRBV27
j_call: TRBJ1-4
cdr3_aa: CASGRFGNTQKLFF

v_call: TRBV12-3/TRBV12-4
j_call: TRBJ1-3
cdr3_aa: CASSPGMGYSGNTIYF

v_call: TRBV29-1
j_call: TRBJ2-2
cdr3_aa: CSVEGATNTGELFF

v_call: TRBV28
j_call: TRBJ1-4
cdr3_aa: CASSDIEREKLFF

v_call: TRBV30
j_call: TRBJ2-3
cdr3_aa: CAIEGGRRDTQYF

v_call: TRBV7-9
j_call: TRBJ2-3
cdr3_aa: CASSQKSGRTDTQYF

v_call: TRBV9
j_call: TRBJ2-1
cdr3_aa: CASSVVAGGYNEQFF

v_call: TRBV6-1
j_call: TRBJ2-2
cdr3_aa: CASSPAAYILTGELFF

v_call: TRBV6-1
j_call: TRBJ1-5
cdr3_aa: CASSAGTGGSNQPQHF

v_call: TRBV12-3/TRBV12-4
j_call: TRBJ2-1
cdr3_aa: CASSLGTGHREQFF

v_call: TRBV9
j_call: TRBJ2-7
cdr3_aa: CASSAWGRVADEQYF

v_call: TRBV20-1
j_call: TRBJ1-5
cdr3_aa: CSARAGTGFQPQHF

v_call: TRBV4-3
j_call: TRBJ1-1
cdr3_aa: CASSQDGSDRGPEAFF

v_call: TRBV6-1
j_call: TRBJ2-3
cdr3_aa: CASSGETGMTDTQYF

v_call: TRBV4-3
j_call: TRBJ2-2
cdr3_aa: CASSQDSVGFGTGTGELFF

v_call: TRBV6-5
j_call: TRBJ2-5
cdr3_aa: CASSYRRIAGNQETQYF

v_call: TRBV24-1
j_call: TRBJ1-5
cdr3_aa: CATSERGTRKQPQHF

v_call: TRBV18
j_call: TRBJ2-5
cdr3_aa: CASSPTAGFETQYF

v_call: TRBV9
j_call: TRBJ2-2
cdr3_aa: CASSQHRGLTNTGELFF

v_call: TRBV7-8
j_call: TRBJ2-2
cdr3_aa: CASQGTTGELFF

v_call: TRBV12-3/TRBV12-4
j_call: TRBJ1-4
cdr3_aa: CASSPEGYTKLFF

v_call: TRBV12-3/TRBV12-4
j_call: TRBJ2-5
cdr3_aa: CASSTTGFQGETQYF

v_call: TRBV6-4
j_call: TRBJ2-1
cdr3_aa: CASSDSPGLSTDEQFF